This T cell receptor (beta chain) is drawn from a study of T cell responses to AZD1222 COVID-19 vaccine. Whole-study results and caveats: A reported finding is that nearly half of spike-specific TCRs target unmutated variant regions. Donors in the cohort were predominantly white British and more often female, and clonal diversity was possibly underestimated. The study sampled repertoires only after the peak T cell response.

The assay was immunoSEQ multiplex PCR, and TCRdb's table has in-frame clones only and misses some. Among approximately 80,000 clones listed, approximately 90% were seen once. About this clone itself: Its cognate antigen is unknown.

CDR1 and CDR2 (germline): LGHNA, YNFKEQ. This CDR3 spans 13 amino acids. Trimming pared 0 bases from V and 6 bases from J, leaving 8 bases between. The chain carries TRBV4-2 and TRBJ1-1; weak D call: TRBD1 (5 bases). This TCR came from an adult who received the AZD1222 COVID-19 vaccine. Sequencing was performed on peripheral blood, taken 28 days after the second AZD1222 dose. The CDR3 region is CASSQEEGSEAFF. Here the CDR3 DNA reads TGTGCCAGCAGCCAAGAAGAGGGGTCTGAAGCTTTCTTT.